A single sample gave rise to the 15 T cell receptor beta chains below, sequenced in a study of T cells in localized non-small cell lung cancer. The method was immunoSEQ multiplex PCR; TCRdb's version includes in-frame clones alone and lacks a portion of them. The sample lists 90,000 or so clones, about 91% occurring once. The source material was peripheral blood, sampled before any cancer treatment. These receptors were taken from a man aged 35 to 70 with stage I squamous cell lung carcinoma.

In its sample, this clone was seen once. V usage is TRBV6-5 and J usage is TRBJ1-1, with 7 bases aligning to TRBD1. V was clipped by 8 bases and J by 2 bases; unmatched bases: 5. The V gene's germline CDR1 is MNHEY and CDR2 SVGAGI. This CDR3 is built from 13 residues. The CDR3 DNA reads TGTGCCAGCCAGAGGACAGGAAACACTGAAGCTTTCTTT. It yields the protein CASQRTGNTEAFF.

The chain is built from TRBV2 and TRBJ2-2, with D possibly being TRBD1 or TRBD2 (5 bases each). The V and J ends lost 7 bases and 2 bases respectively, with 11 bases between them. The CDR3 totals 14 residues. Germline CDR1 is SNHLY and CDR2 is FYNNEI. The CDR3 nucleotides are TGTGCCAGCATGAGGGACGCCAACACCGGGGAGCTGTTTTTT. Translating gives CASMRDANTGELFF. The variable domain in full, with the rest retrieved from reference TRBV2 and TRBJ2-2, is EPEVTQTPSHQVTQMGQEVILRCVPISNHLYFYWYRQILGQKVEFLVSFYNNEISEKSEIFDDQFSVERPDGSNFTLKIRSTKLEDSAMYFCASMRDANTGELFFGEGSRLTVL.

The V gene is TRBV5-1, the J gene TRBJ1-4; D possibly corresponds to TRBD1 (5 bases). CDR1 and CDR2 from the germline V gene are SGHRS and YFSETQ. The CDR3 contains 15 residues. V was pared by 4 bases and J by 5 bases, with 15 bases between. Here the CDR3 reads CASSRHITGNEKLFF. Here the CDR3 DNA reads TGCGCCAGCAGCAGGCACATTACAGGAAATGAAAAACTGTTTTTT. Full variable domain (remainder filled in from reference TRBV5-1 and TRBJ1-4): KAGVTQTPRYLIKTRGQQVTLSCSPISGHRSVSWYQQTPGQGLQFLFEYFSETQRNKGNFPGRFSGRQFSNSRSEMNVSTLELGDSALYLCASSRHITGNEKLFFGSGTQLSVL.

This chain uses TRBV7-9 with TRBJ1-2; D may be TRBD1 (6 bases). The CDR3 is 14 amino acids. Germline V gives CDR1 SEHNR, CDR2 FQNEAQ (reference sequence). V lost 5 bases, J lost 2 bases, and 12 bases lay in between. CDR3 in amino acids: CASSGRGGNYGYTF. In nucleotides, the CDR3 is TGTGCCAGCAGCGGAAGAGGGGGGAACTATGGCTACACCTTC. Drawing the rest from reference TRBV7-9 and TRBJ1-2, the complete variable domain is DTGVSQNPRHKITKRGQNVTFRCDPISEHNRLYWYRQTLGQGPEFLTYFQNEAQLEKSRLLSDRFSAERPKGSFSTLEIQRTEQGDSAMYLCASSGRGGNYGYTFGSGTRLTVV.

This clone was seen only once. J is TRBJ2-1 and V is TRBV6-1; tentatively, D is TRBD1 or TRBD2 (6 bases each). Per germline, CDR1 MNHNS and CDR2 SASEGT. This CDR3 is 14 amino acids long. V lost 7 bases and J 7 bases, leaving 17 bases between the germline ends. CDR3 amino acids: CASTSWGAKNEQFF. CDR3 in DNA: TGTGCCAGCACCAGTTGGGGGGCTAAAAATGAGCAGTTCTTC.

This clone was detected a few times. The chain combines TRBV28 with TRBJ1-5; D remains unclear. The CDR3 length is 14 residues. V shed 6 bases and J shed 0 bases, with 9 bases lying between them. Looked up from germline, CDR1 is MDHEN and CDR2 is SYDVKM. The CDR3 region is CASRGNRSNQPQHF. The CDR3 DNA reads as TGTGCCAGCAGGGGTAATCGTAGCAATCAGCCCCAGCATTTT.

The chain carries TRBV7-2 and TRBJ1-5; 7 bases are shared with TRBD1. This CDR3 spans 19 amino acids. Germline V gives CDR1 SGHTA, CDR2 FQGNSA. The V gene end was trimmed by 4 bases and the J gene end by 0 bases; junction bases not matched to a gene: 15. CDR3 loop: CASSSEQGSPSYSNQPQHF. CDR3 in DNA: TGTGCCAGCAGCTCGGAACAGGGGTCCCCGTCTTATAGCAATCAGCCCCAGCATTTT. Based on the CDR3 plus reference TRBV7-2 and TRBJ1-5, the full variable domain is GAGVSQSPSNKVTEKGKDVELRCDPISGHTALYWYRQSLGQGLEFLIYFQGNSAPDKSGLPSDRFSAERTGGSVSTLTIQRTQQEDSAVYLCASSSEQGSPSYSNQPQHFGDGTRLSIL.

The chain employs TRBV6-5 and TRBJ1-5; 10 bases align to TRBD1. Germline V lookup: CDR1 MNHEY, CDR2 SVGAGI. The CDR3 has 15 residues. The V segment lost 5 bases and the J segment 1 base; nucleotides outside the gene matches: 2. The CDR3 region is CASSADRGSNQPQHF. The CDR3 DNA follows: TGTGCCAGCAGTGCGGACAGGGGGAGCAATCAGCCCCAGCATTTT.

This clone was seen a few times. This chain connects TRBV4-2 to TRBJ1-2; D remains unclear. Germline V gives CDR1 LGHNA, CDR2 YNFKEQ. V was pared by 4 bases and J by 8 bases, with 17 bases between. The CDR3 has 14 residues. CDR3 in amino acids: CASSLEGTIGGYTF. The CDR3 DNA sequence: TGTGCCAGCAGCCTAGAAGGAACGATTGGAGGCTACACCTTC.

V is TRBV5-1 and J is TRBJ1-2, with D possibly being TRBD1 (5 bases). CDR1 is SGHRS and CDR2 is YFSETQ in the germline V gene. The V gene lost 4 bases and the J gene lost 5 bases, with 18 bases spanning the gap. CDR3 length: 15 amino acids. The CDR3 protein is CASSATIGTEYGYTF. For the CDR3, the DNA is TGCGCCAGCAGCGCAACAATTGGGACTGAGTATGGCTACACCTTC.

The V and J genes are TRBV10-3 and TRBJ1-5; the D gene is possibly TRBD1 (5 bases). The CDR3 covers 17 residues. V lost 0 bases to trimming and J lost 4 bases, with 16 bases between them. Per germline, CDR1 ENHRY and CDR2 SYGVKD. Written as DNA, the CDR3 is TGTGCCATCAGTGAGTCCAGGGCTCAGCAGACAAATCAGCCCCAGCATTTT. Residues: CAISESRAQQTNQPQHF.

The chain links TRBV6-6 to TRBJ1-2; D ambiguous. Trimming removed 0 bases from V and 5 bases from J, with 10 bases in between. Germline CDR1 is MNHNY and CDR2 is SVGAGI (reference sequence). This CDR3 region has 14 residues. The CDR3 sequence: CASSYSREGYGYTF. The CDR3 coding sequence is TGTGCCAGCAGTTACTCGAGGGAGGGATATGGCTACACCTTC.

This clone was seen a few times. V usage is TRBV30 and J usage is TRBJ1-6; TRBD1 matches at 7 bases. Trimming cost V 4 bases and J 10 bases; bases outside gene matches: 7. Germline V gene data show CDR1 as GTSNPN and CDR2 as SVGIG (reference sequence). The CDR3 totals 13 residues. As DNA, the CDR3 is TGTGCCTGGAAGACAGGGTATTGGTCACCCCTCCACTTT. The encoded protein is CAWKTGYWSPLHF.

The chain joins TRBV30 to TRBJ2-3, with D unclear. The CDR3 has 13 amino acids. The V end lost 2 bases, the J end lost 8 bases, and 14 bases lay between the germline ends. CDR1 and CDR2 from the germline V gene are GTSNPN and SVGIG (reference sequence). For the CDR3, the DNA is TGTGCCTGGAGTCGGGCCGCGGAAGGTACGCAGTATTTT. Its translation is CAWSRAAEGTQYF.

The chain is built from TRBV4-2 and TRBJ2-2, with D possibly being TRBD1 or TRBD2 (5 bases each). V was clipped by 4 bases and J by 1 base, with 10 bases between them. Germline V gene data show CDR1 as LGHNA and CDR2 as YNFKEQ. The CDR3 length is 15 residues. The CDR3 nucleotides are TGTGCCAGCAGCCTAGGGGCGGGGAACACCGGGGAGCTGTTTTTT. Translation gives CASSLGAGNTGELFF.